This T cell receptor (beta chain) was identified in a study of T cells after yellow fever vaccination. Details on this clonotype: Antigen specificity is unknown. Relative to the germline gene, one junction end is altered; a read error may explain this.

TCRdb re-derived calls from the 5' RACE reads in MiXCR, one entry per CDR3 protein. This table holds almost 600,000 distinct CDR3 sequences, approximately 15% found once. The CDR3 has 13 residues. Germline loops: CDR1 SGHDT, CDR2 YYEEEE. Study-wide results and limits: Contamination of FACS-sorted repertoires by abundant clonotypes from the bulk population could occur. Clonotypes appearing in both CD4 and CD8 compartments existed, and their share was small. The study re-detected most primary-vaccination clones after the booster (approximately 97% CD4, roughly 90% CD8).

Source: PBMCs, taken on the day of the yellow fever booster vaccination. The rearrangement links TRBV5-6 to TRBJ2-1; 7 positions agree with TRBD1. The TCR sequence derives from a man under 40 who received the YFV17D yellow fever vaccine. CDR3 amino acids: CASSGTADNEQFF. In DNA form, the CDR3 reads TGTGCCAGCAGCGGGACAGCCGACAACGAGCAGTTCTTC.